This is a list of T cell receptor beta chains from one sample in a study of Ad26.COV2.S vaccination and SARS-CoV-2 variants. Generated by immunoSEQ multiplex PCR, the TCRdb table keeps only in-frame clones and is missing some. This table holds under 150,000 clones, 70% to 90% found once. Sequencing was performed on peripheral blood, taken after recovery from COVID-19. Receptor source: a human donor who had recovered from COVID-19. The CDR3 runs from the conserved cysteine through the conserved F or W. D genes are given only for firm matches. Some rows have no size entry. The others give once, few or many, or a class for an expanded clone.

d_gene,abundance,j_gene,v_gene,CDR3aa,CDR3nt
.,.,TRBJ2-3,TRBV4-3,CASSQGSPDTQYF,TGCGCCAGCAGCCAAGGTAGCCCAGATACGCAGTATTTT
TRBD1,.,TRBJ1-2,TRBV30,CAWSGDRGLRGGYTF,TGTGCCTGGAGTGGCGACAGGGGACTCCGGGGTGGCTACACCTTC
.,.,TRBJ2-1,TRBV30,CAWSPQGNEQFF,TGTGCCTGGAGCCCTCAGGGGAATGAGCAGTTCTTC
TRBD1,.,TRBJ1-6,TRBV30,CAWNLGGAGSPLHF,TGTGCCTGGAACCTAGGGGGCGCGGGATCACCCCTCCACTTT
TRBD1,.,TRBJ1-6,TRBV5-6,CASSWGDRGLSSPLHF,TGTGCCAGCAGCTGGGGGGACAGGGGACTTAGTTCACCCCTCCACTTT
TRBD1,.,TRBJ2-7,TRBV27,CASSLRARGYEQYF,TGTGCCAGCAGTTTACGTGCCAGGGGGTACGAGCAGTACTTC
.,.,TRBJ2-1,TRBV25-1,CASSGSRDEQFF,TGTGCCAGCAGTGGTTCGCGGGATGAGCAGTTCTTC
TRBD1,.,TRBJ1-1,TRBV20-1,CSASPDRDTEAFF,TGCAGTGCTAGTCCGGACAGGGACACTGAAGCTTTCTTT
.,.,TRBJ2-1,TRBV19,CATRVSSYNEQFF,TGTGCCACTCGAGTGAGCTCCTACAATGAGCAGTTCTTC
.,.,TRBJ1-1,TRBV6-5,CASRQGLWDTEAFF,TGTGCCAGCAGGCAGGGTTTGTGGGACACTGAAGCTTTCTTT
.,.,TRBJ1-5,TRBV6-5,CASRRDRYNQPQHF,TGTGCCAGCAGGAGAGACAGGTACAATCAGCCCCAGCATTTT
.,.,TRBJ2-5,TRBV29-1,CSVAGRNQETQYF,TGCAGCGTTGCTGGCCGGAACCAAGAGACCCAGTACTTC
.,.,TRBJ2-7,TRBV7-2,CASSLVRAVQQYF,TGTGCCAGCAGCTTAGTGAGGGCAGTACAGCAGTACTTC
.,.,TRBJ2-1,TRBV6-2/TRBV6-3,CASSYSSWSEQFF,TGTGCCAGCAGTTATTCGAGTTGGAGTGAGCAGTTCTTC
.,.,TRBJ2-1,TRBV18,CASSPPSTNEQFF,TGTGCCAGCTCACCACCCTCGACCAATGAGCAGTTCTTC
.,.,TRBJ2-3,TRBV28,CASSSGLPADTQYF,TGTGCCAGCAGTAGCGGGCTTCCTGCAGATACGCAGTATTTT
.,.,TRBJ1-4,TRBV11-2,CASSSQLLEKLFF,TGTGCCAGCAGCTCCCAGCTCCTGGAAAAACTGTTTTTT
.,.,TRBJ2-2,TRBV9,CASSPRVNTGELFF,TGTGCCAGCAGCCCGCGGGTTAACACCGGGGAGCTGTTTTTT
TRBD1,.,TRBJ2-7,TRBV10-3,CAISETGGYEQYF,TGTGCCATCAGTGAAACAGGGGGCTACGAGCAGTACTTC
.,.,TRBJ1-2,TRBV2,CASSEGQGANYGYTF,TGTGCCAGCAGTGAGGGGCAGGGAGCTAACTATGGCTACACCTTC
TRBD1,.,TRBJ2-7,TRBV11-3,CASSLFSDRAYEQYF,TGTGCCAGCAGCTTGTTCTCCGACAGGGCCTACGAGCAGTACTTC
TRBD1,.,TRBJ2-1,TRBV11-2,CASSLDPGTGLRGQFF,TGTGCCAGCAGCTTAGATCCAGGGACAGGGCTAAGGGGGCAGTTCTTC
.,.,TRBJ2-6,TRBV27,CASSPELRGANVLTF,TGTGCCAGCAGTCCCGAGTTGCGCGGGGCCAACGTCCTGACTTTC
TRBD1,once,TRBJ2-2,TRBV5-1,CASSLDRGRAGELFF,TGCGCCAGCAGCTTGGACAGGGGGCGCGCCGGGGAGCTGTTTTTT
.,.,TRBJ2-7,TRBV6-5,CASSYSGQGIYEQYF,TGTGCCAGCAGTTACTCGGGCCAGGGGATATACGAGCAGTACTTC
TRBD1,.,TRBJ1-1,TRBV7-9,CASSLQTGTGRTEAFF,TGTGCCAGCAGCCTTCAGACCGGGACAGGGCGAACTGAAGCTTTCTTT
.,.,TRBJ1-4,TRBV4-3,CASSQDRSLGGMREKLFF,TGCGCCAGCAGCCAAGATCGAAGCCTAGGGGGGATGAGGGAAAAACTGTTTTTT
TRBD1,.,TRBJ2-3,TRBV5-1,CASSLVSGQGTITDTQYF,TGCGCCAGCAGCTTGGTCAGCGGACAGGGGACAATCACAGATACGCAGTATTTT
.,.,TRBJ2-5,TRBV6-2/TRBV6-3,CASSYYGGQETQYF,TGTGCCAGCAGTTACTATGGGGGACAAGAGACCCAGTACTTC
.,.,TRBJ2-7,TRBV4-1,CASSQGPDESSYEQYF,TGCGCCAGCAGCCAAGGACCGGACGAGAGCTCCTACGAGCAGTACTTC
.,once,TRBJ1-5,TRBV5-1,CASTNDRFNQPQHF,TGCGCCAGCACCAATGACAGATTCAATCAGCCCCAGCATTTT
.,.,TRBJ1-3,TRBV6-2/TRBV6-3,CASSYEIGNTIYF,TGTGCCAGCAGTTACGAAATCGGAAACACCATATATTTT
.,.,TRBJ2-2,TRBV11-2,CASNDIRGTGELFF,TGTGCCAGCAACGACATCAGGGGCACCGGGGAGCTGTTTTTT
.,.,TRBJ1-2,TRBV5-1,CASSSAATNYGYTF,TGCGCCAGCAGCTCGGCCGCGACTAACTATGGCTACACCTTC
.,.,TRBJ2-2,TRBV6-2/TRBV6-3,CASSWTRGTGELFF,TGTGCCAGCAGTTGGACACGGGGCACCGGGGAGCTGTTTTTT
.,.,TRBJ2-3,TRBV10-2,CASSQGADTQYF,TGCGCCAGCAGTCAGGGAGCCGATACGCAGTATTTT
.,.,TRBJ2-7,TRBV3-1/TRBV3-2,CASSQRGSYEQYF,TGTGCCAGCAGCCAACGCGGATCCTACGAGCAGTACTTC
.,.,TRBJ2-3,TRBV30,CAWSSGVWRGTDTQYF,TGTGCCTGGAGTAGTGGGGTCTGGCGGGGAACAGATACGCAGTATTTT
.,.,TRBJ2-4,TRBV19,CASSSAAVRDIQYF,TGTGCCAGTAGTTCGGCGGCCGTTCGGGACATTCAGTACTTC
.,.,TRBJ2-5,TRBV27,CASSLNGQWETQYF,TGTGCCAGCAGTTTAAATGGCCAGTGGGAGACCCAGTACTTC
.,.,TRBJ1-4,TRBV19,CASSVRDREKLFF,TGTGCCAGTAGTGTCCGGGACCGAGAAAAACTGTTTTTT
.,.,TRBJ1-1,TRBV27,CASTERGTGTEAFF,TGTGCCAGCACCGAAAGGGGGACTGGCACTGAAGCTTTCTTT
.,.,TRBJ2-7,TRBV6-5,CASSYSGESYEQYF,TGTGCCAGCAGTTACTCAGGTGAATCCTACGAGCAGTACTTC
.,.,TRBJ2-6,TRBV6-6,CASTKSGSGANVLTF,TGTGCCAGCACGAAGAGTGGGTCCGGGGCCAACGTCCTGACTTTC
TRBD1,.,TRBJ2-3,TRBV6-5,CASSSWDRLTDTQYF,TGTGCCAGCAGTTCTTGGGACAGACTTACCGATACGCAGTATTTT
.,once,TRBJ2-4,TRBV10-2,CASSAGLAKNIQYF,TGCGCCAGCAGTGCGGGGCTAGCCAAAAACATTCAGTACTTC
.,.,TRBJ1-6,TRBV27,CASSWRQGNSPLHF,TGTGCCAGCAGTTGGCGGCAGGGCAATTCACCCCTCCACTTT
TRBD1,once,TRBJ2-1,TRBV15,CATSRGGVGGDEQFF,TGTGCCACCAGCAGAGGAGGTGTAGGGGGCGATGAGCAGTTCTTC
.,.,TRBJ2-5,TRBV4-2,CASSQEETVWETQYF,TGTGCCAGCAGCCAAGAAGAGACAGTCTGGGAGACCCAGTACTTC
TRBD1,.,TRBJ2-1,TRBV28,CASVRQGIYNEQFF,TGTGCCAGCGTCCGACAGGGAATCTACAATGAGCAGTTCTTC
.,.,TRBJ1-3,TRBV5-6,CASSRGVQASGNTIYF,TGTGCCAGCAGCCGAGGGGTACAGGCTTCTGGAAACACCATATATTTT
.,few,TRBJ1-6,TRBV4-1,CASSQESPVSSPLHF,TGCGCCAGCAGCCAAGAAAGTCCAGTCTCCTCACCCCTCCACTTT
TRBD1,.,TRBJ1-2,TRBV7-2,CASSSGGALNYGYTF,TGTGCCAGCAGCTCAGGGGGGGCCCTTAACTATGGCTACACCTTC
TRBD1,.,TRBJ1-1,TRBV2,CASSEIGGVNTEAFF,TGTGCCAGCAGTGAAATAGGGGGCGTGAACACTGAAGCTTTCTTT